The T cell receptor beta chain under discussion was sequenced for a study of human T cells and chemical hapten exposure. Study-level findings and limits: TCRs at a frequency above 1 in 1000 stayed unchanged with DPC sensitization. It should be noted that donors had alopecia, so their immune response may differ from healthy people's. As patch test score rose, PT1 expanded TCR counts tended to rise as well.

This CDR3 spans 16 amino acids. Deletions cut 1 base from V and 1 base from J, with 16 bases between. The germline V gene has CDR1 SQVTM and CDR2 ANQGSEA. TCRdb re-called the RACE reads through MiXCR, storing one row per CDR3 protein. The sample comprises 150,000 to 200,000 distinct CDR3 sequences, about 14% of which are singletons, and 1.7% rests with the top ten. Remarks on this clonotype: Its cognate antigen is unknown.

Time point in this sample: patch test 1, 2 weeks after DPC sensitization. Treatment specified: therapeutic diphenylcyclopropenone sensitization with weekly scalp DPC. This TCR was recovered from a woman younger than 45 with alopecia areata. Some clones in this sample may be carry-over from other donors' samples. Sample: whole blood, taken in connection with sensitization to the hapten diphenylcyclopropenone (DPC). The V call is TRBV29-1, the J call TRBJ2-5; D may be TRBD1 or TRBD2 (6 bases each). The CDR3 region is CSVEGPGGGVQETQYF. Written as DNA, the CDR3 is TGCAGCGTTGAAGGACCCGGAGGGGGAGTCCAAGAGACCCAGTACTTC.